The source of this TCR beta chain is a study of cytomegalovirus exposure and HLA in healthy donors. Study results and limitations: Available immune exposure information was restricted to CMV serostatus only. Other equally common chains were less clonally expanded than HLA-associated TCR beta chains, a later analysis showed. The investigators catalogued 150 or so TCR beta chains as cytomegalovirus-associated. Later on, a genetic analysis was performed. It linked a missense variant in DCLRE1C with V- and J-gene trimming of TCR beta.

There are 17 residues in the CDR3. Trimming at V came to 0 bases and at J to 3 bases, leaving 7 bases not matched to a gene. Germline V CDR1 and CDR2: MGHRA, YSYEKL. Turning to this clone: Its antigen is not identified.

This PCR relied on a set of 60 Vbeta primers and 13 Jbeta primers. Assay used: immunoSEQ multiplex PCR; TCRdb lists only in-frame clones, some missing. Of about 210,000 clones listed, roughly 86% were seen once; the top ten hold 3.4%. Specimen: PBMCs. The source is a man aged 40-49 years in good health and CMV-seropositive. This chain joins TRBV4-1 and TRBJ2-7; 11 nucleotides align to TRBD2. CDR3 in amino acids: CASSQELLAGVNYEQYF. The CDR3 region has the DNA TGCGCCAGCAGCCAAGAGTTACTAGCGGGAGTGAACTACGAGCAGTACTTC.